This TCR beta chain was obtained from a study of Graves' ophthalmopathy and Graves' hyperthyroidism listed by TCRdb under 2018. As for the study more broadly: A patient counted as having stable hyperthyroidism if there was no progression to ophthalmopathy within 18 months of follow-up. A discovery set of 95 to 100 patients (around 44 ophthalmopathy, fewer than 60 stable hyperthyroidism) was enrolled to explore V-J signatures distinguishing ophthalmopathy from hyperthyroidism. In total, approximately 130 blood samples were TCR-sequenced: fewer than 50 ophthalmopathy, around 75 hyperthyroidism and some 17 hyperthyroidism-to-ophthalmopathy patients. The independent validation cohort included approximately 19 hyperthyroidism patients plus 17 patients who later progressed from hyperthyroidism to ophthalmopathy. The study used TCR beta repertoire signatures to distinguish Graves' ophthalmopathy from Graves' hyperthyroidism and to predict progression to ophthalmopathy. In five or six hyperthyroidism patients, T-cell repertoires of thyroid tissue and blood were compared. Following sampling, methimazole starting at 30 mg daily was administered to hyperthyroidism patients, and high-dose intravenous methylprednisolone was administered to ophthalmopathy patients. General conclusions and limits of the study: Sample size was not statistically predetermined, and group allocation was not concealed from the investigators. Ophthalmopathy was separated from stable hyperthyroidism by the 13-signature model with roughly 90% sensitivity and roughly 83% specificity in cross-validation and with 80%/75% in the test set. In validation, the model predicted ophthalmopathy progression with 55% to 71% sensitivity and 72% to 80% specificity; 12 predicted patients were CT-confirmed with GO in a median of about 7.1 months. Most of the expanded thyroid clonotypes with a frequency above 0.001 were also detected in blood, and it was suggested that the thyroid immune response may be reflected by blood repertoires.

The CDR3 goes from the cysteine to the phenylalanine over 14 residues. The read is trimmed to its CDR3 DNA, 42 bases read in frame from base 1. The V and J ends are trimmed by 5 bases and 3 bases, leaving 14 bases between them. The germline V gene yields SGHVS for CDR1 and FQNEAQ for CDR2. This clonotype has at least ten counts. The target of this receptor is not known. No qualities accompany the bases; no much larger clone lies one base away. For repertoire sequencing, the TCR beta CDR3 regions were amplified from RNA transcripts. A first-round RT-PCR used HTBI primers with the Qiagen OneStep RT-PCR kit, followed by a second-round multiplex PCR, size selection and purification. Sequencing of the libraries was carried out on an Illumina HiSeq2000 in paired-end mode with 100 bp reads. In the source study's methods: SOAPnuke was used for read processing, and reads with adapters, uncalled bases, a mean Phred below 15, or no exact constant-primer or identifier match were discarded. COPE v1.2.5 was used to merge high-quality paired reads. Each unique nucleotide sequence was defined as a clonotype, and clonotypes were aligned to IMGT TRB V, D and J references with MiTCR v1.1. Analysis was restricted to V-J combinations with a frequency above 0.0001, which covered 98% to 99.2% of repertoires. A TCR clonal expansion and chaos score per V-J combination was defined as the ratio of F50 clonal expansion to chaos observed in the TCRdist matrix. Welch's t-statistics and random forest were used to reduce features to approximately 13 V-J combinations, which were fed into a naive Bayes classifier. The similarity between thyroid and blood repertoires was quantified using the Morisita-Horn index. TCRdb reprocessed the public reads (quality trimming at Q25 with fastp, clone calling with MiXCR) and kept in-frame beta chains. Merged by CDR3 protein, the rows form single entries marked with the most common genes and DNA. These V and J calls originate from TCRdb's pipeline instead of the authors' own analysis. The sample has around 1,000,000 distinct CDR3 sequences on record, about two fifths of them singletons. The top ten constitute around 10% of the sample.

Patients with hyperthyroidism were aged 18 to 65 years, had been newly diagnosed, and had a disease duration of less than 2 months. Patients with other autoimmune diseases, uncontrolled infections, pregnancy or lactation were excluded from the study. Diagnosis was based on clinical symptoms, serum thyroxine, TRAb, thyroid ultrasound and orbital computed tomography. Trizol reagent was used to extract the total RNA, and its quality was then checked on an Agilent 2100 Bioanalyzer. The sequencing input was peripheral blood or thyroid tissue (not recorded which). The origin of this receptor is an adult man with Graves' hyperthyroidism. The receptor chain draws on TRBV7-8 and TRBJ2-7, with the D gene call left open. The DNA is TGTGCCAGCAGCCCAGAGAGAATAAGCTACGAGCAGTACTTC. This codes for CASSPERISYEQYF.